This T cell receptor beta chain comes out of a study of OX40 agonist ivuxolimab in advanced cancers. The overall study: Antecedent anti-PD-1, anti-PD-L1 or anti-CTLA-4 therapy was permissible, with about 40% having received some.

Systemic immunosuppression or autoimmune disease history was grounds to exclude patients. The protocol was immunoSEQ multiplex PCR, while the TCRdb copy is restricted to in-frame clones and leaves out a portion. The sample has roughly 58,000 clones, 80% to 85% seen once. Findings and caveats of the study: Expanded peripheral T-cell antigen specificity went undetermined. In the 0.1-3.0 mg/kg groups, partial responders showed among the lowest expansion.

Points on this clone: The antigen remains unidentified.

Sequenced material: CD4+ or CD8+ T cells sorted from blood, taken in a trial of the OX40 agonist ivuxolimab. The receptor's source is an adult with an advanced solid tumor such as melanoma, head and neck, liver or kidney cancer.

The CDR3 here is CASSLGPDQSEKLFF. In DNA, the CDR3 is TGCGCCAGCAGCTTGGGTCCAGACCAGAGTGAAAAACTGTTTTTT. This chain joins TRBV5-1 and TRBJ1-4; D call uncertain. Germline V gene data show CDR1 as SGHRS and CDR2 as YFSETQ. This CDR3 spans 15 amino acids. Trimming left V 0 bases short and J 7 bases short, with 13 bases between. Full variable domain (missing parts from reference TRBV5-1 and TRBJ1-4): KAGVTQTPRYLIKTRGQQVTLSCSPISGHRSVSWYQQTPGQGLQFLFEYFSETQRNKGNFPGRFSGRQFSNSRSEMNVSTLELGDSALYLCASSLGPDQSEKLFFGSGTQLSVL.